Sequencing of this T cell receptor beta chain was carried out in a study of technical replicates of blood from a few donors. The data were produced by immunoSEQ multiplex PCR, yet TCRdb's version contains in-frame clones alone and is incomplete. The sample shows 74,000 or so clones, roughly 96% of them seen only once. J lost 4 bases, V lost 7 bases, and 1 base had no gene match. This CDR3 is built from 12 residues. Germline loops: CDR1 SNHLY, CDR2 FYNNEI. The chain joins TRBV2 to TRBJ1-3; 7 positions match TRBD1. Sequencing was performed on T cells isolated from PBMCs. The receptor was isolated from a human donor in good health. The CDR3, as DNA: TGTGCCAGCACGGGACAGGGAAACACCATATATTTT. Its protein product is CASTGQGNTIYF.